A selection of T cell receptor beta chains follows, all from one sample in a study of response to subunit inactivated influenza vaccine. TCRdb itself ran the RT-PCR reads through MiXCR, one entry per CDR3 protein. The sample has about 500,000 distinct CDR3 sequences, approximately 15% seen once. This material consisted of CD4+ T cells sorted from PBMCs, taken 23 to 25 months after vaccination. These receptors were collected from a man aged 50 to 69 who received an inactivated influenza vaccine. CDR3s include the opening cysteine and the closing phenylalanine or tryptophan. Each record gives: J gene, clone size, V gene, D gene, CDR3 DNA, CDR3 protein. A D gene is named only where the DNA matches it firmly. Clone size is shown for a subset of rows, as once, few, many or a class of expanded clone.

>TRBJ2-7|.|TRBV27|.
TGTGCCAGCAGCATCACTTACGGGAGAAGGCATACGTTCCACGAGCAGTACTTC
CASSITYGRRHTFHEQYF
>TRBJ2-7|few|TRBV11-2|TRBD2
TGTGCCAGCAGCTCTTTCTTAGCGGGAGGTCAAAGGGAGCAGTACTTC
CASSSFLAGGQREQYF
>TRBJ2-4|.|TRBV12-3/TRBV12-4|TRBD2
TGTGCCAGCAGTTGGCGTACTAGCGGAGCCAAAAACATTCAGTACTTC
CASSWRTSGAKNIQYF
>TRBJ1-1|.|TRBV28|.
TGTGCCACTGCTGGTCCGAACACTGAAGCTTTCTTT
CATAGPNTEAFF
>TRBJ1-6|.|TRBV4-3|TRBD1
TGCGCCAGCAGCCAGAGACAGGGTCAGGGATCACCCCTCCACTTT
CASSQRQGQGSPLHF
>TRBJ1-1|few|TRBV24-1|.
TGTGCCACCAGTGACCATAGGGGCACTGAAGCTTTCTTT
CATSDHRGTEAFF
>TRBJ1-2|.|TRBV20-1|TRBD1
TGCAGTGCCGAGCGAGACAGGGGAGCTGGCTACACCTTC
CSAERDRGAGYTF
>TRBJ2-5|.|TRBV6-1|.
TGTGCCAGCAGTGAAGTCACGGAAGAGACCCAGTACTTC
CASSEVTEETQYF
>TRBJ2-3|.|TRBV20-1|TRBD2
TGCAGTGCTAGTACGGCCTTCGCGGGAGGGCCCCGAACAGATACGCAGTATTTT
CSASTAFAGGPRTDTQYF
>TRBJ2-2|many|TRBV7-2|TRBD2
TGTGCCAGCAGCTTATCTAGCGGGAGTGGGGAGCTGTTTTTT
CASSLSSGSGELFF
>TRBJ2-3|.|TRBV20-1|TRBD2
TGCAGTGCCGGACTAGGAGCAGATACGCAGTATTTT
CSAGLGADTQYF
>TRBJ1-1|few|TRBV6-5|.
TGTGCCAGCAGTTACTCGAGTCCCCGGACTGAAGCTTTCTTT
CASSYSSPRTEAFF
>TRBJ1-2|.|TRBV15|.
TGTGCCACCAGCCCGGGACCGAGCGGCTACACCTTC
CATSPGPSGYTF